Given below is one TCR beta chain in context. The antigen is unknown. These data originate in a study of T cells in Graves' hyperthyroidism and ophthalmopathy. Authors of the study amplified TCR beta CDR3 regions from RNA transcripts. Primed by the HTBI set, a first-round RT-PCR was run on the TCR CDR3. Using its own MiXCR run on the multiplex PCR reads, TCRdb lists one record per CDR3 protein. The sample has approximately 600,000 distinct CDR3 sequences; less than 25% are singletons. Study-wide findings and caveats: Before onset, ophthalmopathy was predicted by the model a median roughly six months earlier. Most thyroid clonotypes with frequency above 0.001 were detected in blood.

V was pared by 5 bases and J by 6 bases, with 6 bases of the junction left unmatched. CDR1 and CDR2 from the germline V gene are SGHTA and FQGTGA. CDR3 size: 15 residues. This clonotype was sampled from a man aged 25 to 40 with Graves' ophthalmopathy. The sequenced sample was blood. The V and J genes are TRBV7-3 and TRBJ2-2; TRBD2 agrees at 10 bases. CDR3 amino acids: CASSPLAGGPGELFF. CDR3 in DNA: TGTGCCAGCAGCCCGTTAGCGGGAGGCCCCGGGGAGCTGTTTTTT.